Each of the 21 T cell receptor beta chains below was sequenced from the same sample in a study of CD8 T cells in Susac syndrome. Random hexamers primed reverse transcription of 0.5 to 1 ug RNA. TCRdb fed the immunoSEQ multiplex PCR reads into MiXCR, producing one record per CDR3 protein. The sample contains more than 100,000 distinct CDR3 sequences, over 90% of which appear only once. Sample: CD8+ T cells from PBMCs. The receptors were gathered from a human donor with Susac syndrome.

The V and J genes are TRBV7-2 and TRBJ2-2; the D is unclear. CDR3 size: 13 residues. Germline V gene data show CDR1 as SGHTA and CDR2 as FQGNSA. Trimming stripped 3 bases from V and 4 bases from J, with 6 bases between. The CDR3 loop is CASSLDPTGELFF. In nucleotides, the CDR3 is TGTGCCAGCAGCTTGGACCCCACCGGGGAGCTGTTTTTT.

This chain connects TRBV7-9 to TRBJ2-3; D call uncertain. The CDR3 length is 12 residues. V lost 6 bases and J lost 1, with 5 bases in between. Germline-derived CDR1 and CDR2 are SEHNR and FQNEAQ (reference sequence). The CDR3 loop reads CASSGGTDTQYF. CDR3 in DNA: TGTGCCAGCAGTGGGGGCACAGATACGCAGTATTTT. The variable domain in full, completed from reference TRBV7-9 and TRBJ2-3, reads DTGVSQNPRHKITKRGQNVTFRCDPISEHNRLYWYRQTLGQGPEFLTYFQNEAQLEKSRLLSDRFSAERPKGSFSTLEIQRTEQGDSAMYLCASSGGTDTQYFGPGTRLTVL.

This chain uses TRBV6-5 with TRBJ2-2, with D uncertain. Trimming shortened V by 2 bases and J by 5 bases, and 9 bases separated the two germline ends. This CDR3 has 14 residues. Per germline, CDR1 MNHEY and CDR2 SVGAGI. The CDR3 sequence: CASSYPTGTGELFF. CDR3 sequence (DNA): TGTGCCAGCAGTTACCCGACTGGGACCGGGGAGCTGTTTTTT.

The chain carries TRBV7-9 and TRBJ2-7; maybe TRBD1 (5 bases). The CDR3 is 15 residues long. Trimming took 0 bases from V and 3 from J, leaving 12 bases between them. CDR1 and CDR2 (germline): SEHNR, FQNEAQ (reference sequence). The CDR3 spells CASSLAGEQSYEQYF. The CDR3 DNA is TGTGCCAGCAGCTTAGCAGGGGAACAAAGCTACGAGCAGTACTTC.

The gene calls are TRBV23-1 and TRBJ1-5, with 9 bases aligning to TRBD1. TRBV23-1 is sorted into the ORF group, with uncertain function. V was clipped by 3 bases and J by 15 bases; unmatched bases: 12. This CDR3 has 14 amino acids. CDR3 sequence (DNA): TGCGCCAGCAGTCATCACCGGGACAGGGTATTGGGGCATTTT. Protein: CASSHHRDRVLGHF.

The rearrangement uses TRBV25-1 and TRBJ2-7, with a weak D call TRBD1 (6 bases). Deletions cut 1 base from V and 2 bases from J, with 12 bases between. The germline V gene encodes CDR1 MGHDK and CDR2 SYGVNS. CDR3 length: 15 amino acids. CDR3 loop: CASSESRGNAYEQYF. The CDR3, as DNA: TGTGCCAGCAGTGAATCAAGGGGGAACGCCTACGAGCAGTACTTC.

The chain links TRBV2 to TRBJ2-6; D unclear. The germline CDR1 and CDR2 sequences are SNHLY and FYNNEI. The CDR3 has 15 amino acids. Trimming took off 6 bases at V and 2 bases at J, with 11 bases between the two ends. This CDR3 reads CASRTTEAGANVLTF. The DNA of the CDR3 is TGTGCCAGCAGGACCACAGAAGCTGGGGCCAACGTCCTGACTTTC. Full variable domain (missing parts from reference TRBV2 and TRBJ2-6): EPEVTQTPSHQVTQMGQEVILRCVPISNHLYFYWYRQILGQKVEFLVSFYNNEISEKSEIFDDQFSVERPDGSNFTLKIRSTKLEDSAMYFCASRTTEAGANVLTFGAGSRLTVL.

The chain employs TRBV29-1 and TRBJ2-7; no definite D call. This CDR3 contains 14 residues. V shed 2 bases and J shed 0 bases, with 11 bases lying between them. Germline CDR1 SQVTM, CDR2 ANQGSEA. CDR3 sequence reads: CSVETASNSYEQYF. The CDR3 coding sequence is TGCAGCGTTGAAACGGCTTCGAACTCCTACGAGCAGTACTTC.

V is TRBV6-5 and J is TRBJ1-6; D is undetermined. CDR1 is MNHEY and CDR2 is SVGAGI in the germline V gene. V was trimmed by 5 bases and J by 0 bases, leaving 2 bases between them. The CDR3 spans 13 residues. Here the CDR3 DNA reads TGTGCCAGCAGTGCCTCCTATAATTCACCCCTCCACTTT. Its protein is CASSASYNSPLHF.

This clonotype has just one count. V and J are TRBV4-1 and TRBJ1-2; D is possibly TRBD1 (5 bases). This CDR3 contains 15 residues. V dropped 1 base and J dropped 4 bases, with 13 bases sitting between them. The germline CDR1 and CDR2 sequences are MGHRA and YSYEKL. The CDR3 DNA follows: TGCGCCAGCAGCCAAGGGTCCGGGACTTTCTATGGCTACACCTTC. Translation: CASSQGSGTFYGYTF.

V is TRBV20-1 and J is TRBJ2-1, with D unclear. The germline V gene encodes CDR1 DFQATT and CDR2 SNEGSKA (reference sequence). The CDR3 totals 14 residues. Trimming left V 1 base short and J 2 bases short, with 9 bases between. CDR3 amino acids: CSARGLVPYNEQFF. CDR3 coding DNA: TGCAGTGCTAGAGGGCTAGTCCCCTACAATGAGCAGTTCTTC.

The chain combines TRBV9 with TRBJ2-1; 7 nucleotides line up with TRBD2. Trimming took 0 bases from V and 4 from J; bases not matched to a gene: 4. Germline assignment: CDR1 SGDLS and CDR2 YYNGEE. The CDR3 extends over 15 amino acids. The CDR3 sequence is CASSVDGGGYNEQFF. The CDR3 nucleotides read TGTGCCAGCAGCGTAGACGGGGGAGGGTACAATGAGCAGTTCTTC.

The J gene is TRBJ1-1, the V gene TRBV29-1; D unresolved. The CDR3 has 12 amino acids. The V end was cut by 6 bases, the J end by 1 base, with 9 bases between. Germline values: CDR1 SQVTM, CDR2 ANQGSEA. This chain's CDR3 is CSVVTANTEAFF. The CDR3 DNA follows: TGCAGCGTGGTGACCGCGAACACTGAAGCTTTCTTT.

The chain recombines TRBV6-5 with TRBJ1-2; 7 nucleotides line up with TRBD1. Germline CDR1 reads MNHEY; CDR2 reads SVGAGI. The CDR3 runs to 14 residues. The trim removed 7 bases at V and 4 bases at J, leaving 9 bases unmatched. The CDR3 DNA is TGTGCCAGCACCTCGCCAGGGGGAGGCTATGGCTACACCTTC. Its translation is CASTSPGGGYGYTF.

The chain recombines TRBV5-4 with TRBJ2-7; weak D call: TRBD2 (7 bases). This CDR3 is 14 amino acids long. The V end lost 3 bases, the J end lost 1 base, and 11 bases lay between the germline ends. Germline-derived CDR1 and CDR2 are SGHNT and YYREEE (reference sequence). The CDR3: CASSWGGESYEQYF. The CDR3 coding sequence is TGTGCCAGCAGCTGGGGGGGCGAATCCTACGAGCAGTACTTC.

V and J are TRBV29-1 and TRBJ2-2; no clear D. This CDR3 region has 12 residues. Germline CDR1 reads SQVTM; CDR2 reads ANQGSEA. V was shortened by 3 bases and J by 1 base, with 3 bases between the two germline ends. The CDR3 region is CSVEGNTGELFF. The DNA for the CDR3 is TGCAGCGTTGAGGGGAACACCGGGGAGCTGTTTTTT.

The chain joins TRBV9 to TRBJ1-6; no reliable D call. Deletions cut 4 bases from V and 7 bases from J, with 18 bases between. The CDR3 is made up of 16 amino acids. The germline V gene encodes CDR1 SGDLS and CDR2 YYNGEE. This CDR3 reads CASSSIDTGRNSPLHF. The CDR3, as DNA: TGTGCCAGCAGCTCCATCGACACGGGGAGGAATTCACCCCTCCACTTT.

CDR3 nucleotide sequence: TGTGCCAGCAGCCCGAGTGGGGGCGGGGAGCTGTTTTTT. This translates into CASSPSGGGELFF. The rearrangement links TRBV9 to TRBJ2-2; the D call may be TRBD1 or TRBD2 (5 bases each). Germline CDR1 is SGDLS and CDR2 is YYNGEE. V lost 4 bases, J lost 7 bases, and 11 bases lay in between. The CDR3 has 13 amino acids. Full variable domain (missing parts from reference TRBV9 and TRBJ2-2): DSGVTQTPKHLITATGQRVTLRCSPRSGDLSVYWYQQSLDQGLQFLIQYYNGEERAKGNILERFSAQQFPDLHSELNLSSLELGDSALYFCASSPSGGGELFFGEGSRLTVL.

This clonotype came up once. This chain links TRBV30 with TRBJ2-7, with 11 bases lining up with TRBD1. J was trimmed by 4 bases and V by 1 base; bases with no gene match: 6. Germline CDR1 is GTSNPN and CDR2 is SVGIG (reference sequence). The CDR3 is 15 residues long. The CDR3 loop reads CAWSAGTGGQYEQYF. Here the CDR3 DNA reads TGTGCCTGGAGTGCCGGGACAGGGGGTCAGTACGAGCAGTACTTC.

The rearrangement uses TRBV25-1 and TRBJ1-6; the D is unclear. From germline, CDR1 is MGHDK and CDR2 SYGVNS. The CDR3 has 12 residues. V was trimmed by 4 bases and J by 10 bases, leaving 8 bases between them. In DNA, the CDR3 is TGTGCCAGCAGTGCGGAAGGATCACCCCTCCACTTT. Its translation: CASSAEGSPLHF.

This sequence joins TRBV6-4 and TRBJ2-1, with D perhaps given as TRBD1 or TRBD2 (6 bases each). Germline V gene data show CDR1 as MRHNA and CDR2 as SNTAGT. Trimming stripped 3 bases from V and 7 bases from J, with 13 bases between. The length of the CDR3 is 14 residues. The CDR3 reads CASSEGWGANEQFF. The CDR3 DNA follows: TGTGCCAGCAGTGAGGGATGGGGGGCGAATGAGCAGTTCTTC.